This T cell receptor beta chain originates from a study of shared clonotypes between healthy human individuals. CDR1 and CDR2 from the germline V gene are MNHEY and SMNVEV (reference sequence). V lost 6 bases and J lost 5; bases outside the gene matches: 11. The CDR3 has 15 residues. Replicate PCRs from sorted subsets contained 200 ng DNA, which is tens of thousands of T cell genomes. Libraries were prepared by immunoSEQ multiplex PCR; TCRdb keeps only in-frame clonotypes and omits some of them. The sample has about 1 million clones; 60% to 80% are singletons. The chain uses TRBV27 and TRBJ1-2; 8 bases match TRBD1. Sequencing input: memory CD4+ T cells sorted from blood. Subset: CD45RA-negative fraction. The TCR was taken from a man between 18 and 35 years old in good health. DNA for the CDR3: TGTGCCAGCAGGCAAAAACCAGGGGGCCTTTATGGCTACACCTTC. It yields the protein CASRQKPGGLYGYTF.